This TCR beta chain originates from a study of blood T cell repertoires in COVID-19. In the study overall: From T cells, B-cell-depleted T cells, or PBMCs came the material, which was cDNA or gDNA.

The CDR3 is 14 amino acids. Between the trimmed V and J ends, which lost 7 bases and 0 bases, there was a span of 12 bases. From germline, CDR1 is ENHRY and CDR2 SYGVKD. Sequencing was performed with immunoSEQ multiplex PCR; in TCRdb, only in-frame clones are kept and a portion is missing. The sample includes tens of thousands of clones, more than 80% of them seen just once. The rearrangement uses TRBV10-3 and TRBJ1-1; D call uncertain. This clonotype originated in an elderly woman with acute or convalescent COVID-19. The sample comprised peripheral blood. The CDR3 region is CAITRAGMNTEAFF. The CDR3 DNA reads TGTGCCATCACTCGTGCGGGGATGAACACTGAAGCTTTCTTT.